Below, 9 T cell receptor beta chains from the same sample are listed, as sequenced in a study of T cell responses to AZD1222 COVID-19 vaccine. Data came from immunoSEQ multiplex PCR; TCRdb stores just in-frame clones and leaves some out. This table has roughly 130,000 clones, 88% appearing once. The starting material was peripheral blood, obtained on day 0 of MenACWY control vaccination. The receptors were gathered from an adult in good health.

The chain carries TRBV30 and TRBJ1-2; D may be TRBD1 (5 bases). V was clipped by 3 bases and J by 4 bases, with 15 bases between them. Per germline, CDR1 GTSNPN and CDR2 SVGIG (reference sequence). The CDR3 runs to 14 residues. The CDR3 protein is CAWSALVGAYGYTF. Written as DNA, the CDR3 is TGTGCCTGGAGCGCCCTTGTCGGGGCCTATGGCTACACCTTC.

J is TRBJ2-7 and V is TRBV27, with D possibly called TRBD1 or TRBD2 (5 bases each). V lost 7 bases and J 0 bases, leaving 13 bases between the germline ends. The CDR3 extends over 14 amino acids. Per germline, CDR1 MNHEY and CDR2 SMNVEV (reference sequence). The CDR3 is CASMTAESSYEQYF. As DNA, the CDR3 is TGTGCCAGCATGACAGCGGAGAGCTCCTACGAGCAGTACTTC.

The V gene is TRBV20-1, the J gene TRBJ2-5; TRBD2 matches 11 bases. Per germline, CDR1 DFQATT and CDR2 SNEGSKA (reference sequence). V was clipped by 3 bases and J by 5 bases; unmatched bases: 5. There are 14 residues in the CDR3. CDR3 DNA sequence: TGCAGTGCTAGTAAAACTAGCGGGAGTGAGACCCAGTACTTC. Translation: CSASKTSGSETQYF.

The chain recombines TRBV18 with TRBJ1-4; D call uncertain. Deletions cut 4 bases from V and 4 bases from J, with 10 bases between. Germline CDR1 reads KGHSH; CDR2 reads LQKENI. This CDR3 region has 14 residues. CDR3 DNA: TGTGCCAGCTCACTCCGGGGAATTAATGAAAAACTGTTTTTT. Protein: CASSLRGINEKLFF.

CDR3 in DNA: TGTGCCAGCAGCTTAGATCCAGGGTCCCAGCATTTT. It translates to CASSLDPGSQHF. The chain links TRBV7-9 to TRBJ1-5; TRBD1 might be the D (5 bases). V lost 1 base, J lost 11 bases, and 9 bases lay in between. Germline V gives CDR1 SEHNR, CDR2 FQNEAQ (reference sequence). The CDR3 covers 12 residues.

J is TRBJ2-1 and V is TRBV9; perhaps TRBD1 as D (5 bases). This CDR3 has 18 amino acids. V lost 3 bases and J 0 bases, leaving 19 bases between the germline ends. Looked up from germline, CDR1 is SGDLS and CDR2 is YYNGEE. Here the CDR3 DNA reads TGTGCCAGCAGCGAGGCCCGACAGCGCCCGAGCTCCTACAATGAGCAGTTCTTC. Its translation: CASSEARQRPSSYNEQFF. The whole variable domain, filled in from reference TRBV9 and TRBJ2-1, reads DSGVTQTPKHLITATGQRVTLRCSPRSGDLSVYWYQQSLDQGLQFLIQYYNGEERAKGNILERFSAQQFPDLHSELNLSSLELGDSALYFCASSEARQRPSSYNEQFFGPGTRLTVL.

This chain joins TRBV18 and TRBJ1-1; no clear D gene. Germline V gene lookup returns CDR1 KGHSH and CDR2 LQKENI. The CDR3 consists of 12 residues. The ends were cut back, 2 bases at V and 6 bases at J, with 7 bases in the middle. This CDR3 is CASSPERAEAFF. The CDR3 nucleotides read TGTGCCAGCTCACCAGAAAGGGCTGAAGCTTTCTTT.

The chain carries TRBV11-2 and TRBJ2-5; possibly TRBD1 for D (5 bases). The CDR3 consists of 15 residues. Germline V gene data show CDR1 as SGHAT and CDR2 as FQNNGV. Trimming took 0 bases from V and 2 from J, leaving 10 bases between them. DNA of the CDR3: TGTGCCAGCAGCTTAGAACAGGTCCCACAAGAGACCCAGTACTTC. Residues: CASSLEQVPQETQYF.

This clone was seen just once. The J gene is TRBJ2-2, the V gene TRBV5-1, with unresolved D. Germline values: CDR1 SGHRS, CDR2 YFSETQ. The CDR3 has 15 amino acids. V lost 7 bases, J lost 6 bases, and 19 bases lay in between. This CDR3 reads CASRSVVGSAGELFF. CDR3 bases: TGCGCCAGCCGCTCCGTCGTCGGGTCGGCCGGGGAGCTGTTTTTT.